The clone carrying this TCR beta chain showed up many times. The antigen is not known. This entry comes from a study of spatial heterogeneity in lung cancer. General study results and limits: Ubiquitous expanded tumor TCRs were observed in blood more at resection than follow-up.

Looked up from germline, CDR1 is MDHEN and CDR2 is SYDVKM. Germline trimming cut 8 bases from V and 9 bases from J; bases unmatched to any gene: 6. The CDR3 length is 13 residues. Described time point: sample taken at primary tumor resection. Patients with untreated early-stage non-small cell lung cancer, numbering 72, were the donors. Tumor, nontumor lung or frozen PBMC supplied whole RNA, sequenced without sorting. TCRdb reprocessed the 5' RACE reads with MiXCR, giving one entry per CDR3 protein. The sample contains 60,000 or so distinct CDR3 sequences, approximately 6% of which appear only once. The rearrangement uses TRBV28 and TRBJ1-6, with 8 bases identical to TRBD1. The starting material was PBMCs, obtained at surgery. The origin of this receptor is a female donor with early-stage non-small cell lung cancer. CDR3 residues: CASSTGDGSPLHF. CDR3 nucleotides: TGTGCCAGCTCGACAGGGGACGGTTCACCCCTCCACTTT. Using reference TRBV28 and TRBJ1-6 for the parts outside the CDR3, the full variable domain is DVKVTQSSRYLVKRTGEKVFLECVQDMDHENMFWYRQDPGLGLRLIYFSYDVKMKEKGDIPEGYSVSREKKERFSLILESASTNQTSMYLCASSTGDGSPLHFGNGTRLTVT.